This TCR beta chain was captured in a study of T-cell memory formation after mild COVID-19 (dated by TCRdb to about 2021). As for the study more broadly: TCR sequence clusters from the two donors were found to be largely donor specific. In a couple of donors, T-cell clones that expanded and contracted after mild COVID-19 were followed by sequencing TCRalpha and TCRbeta repertoires longitudinally. Two young, previously healthy adult volunteers, one female and one male, were included in the cohort.

This clonotype was detected a few times. The antigen it binds to is not known. Base-call qualities are not available, and no considerably larger clone is one nucleotide away. PBMCs were isolated by Ficoll-Paque density gradient centrifugation. Sequencing took place on an Illumina NovaSeq 6000. TCRalpha and TCRbeta cDNA libraries were built by 5'RACE with constant-segment primers, adding sample barcodes and unique molecular identifiers. RNA was extracted from every sample with Trizol reagent. The libraries were amplified in two PCR steps, and the second step added a second sample barcode and Illumina TruSeq adapters. Sequencing of libraries was performed on an Illumina NovaSeq with 2 x 150 bp paired-end reads. Concerning the study's data processing: The reads were demultiplexed and collapsed into UMI-guided consensus sequences using migec v1.2.7. Using mixcr v2.1.11, UMI consensuses were aligned to TRA and TRB V and J templates and then assembled into clonotypes. A clonotype was counted as expanded or contracted only when both edgeR and NoisET called the clonotype significant, with the noise models trained on biological replicates. For edgeR calls, a false discovery rate-adjusted p below 0.01 and a log2 fold-change threshold of 1 were applied. PCA with hierarchical clustering of max-normalized trajectories of the 1000 most abundant clonotypes was used as exploratory dynamics analysis. The CD4 or CD8 phenotype of responding clones was assigned using the separately sequenced CD4+ and CD8+ repertoires. TCRdb redid the processing of the public reads, applying fastp at Q25 and MiXCR, and retained in-frame beta chains. All rows with the same CDR3 protein become a single entry with the most common DNA and genes. These V and J calls are TCRdb output, not the study's own analysis. This sample holds approximately 500,000 distinct CDR3 sequences; 20% to 25% were observed only once. Together, the top ten hold around 12% of the sample.

Here is what the overall study found, with its caveats: Some responding clones were detected in pre-infection memory, suggesting pre-existing cross-reactive memory T cells joined the SARS-CoV-2 response. Only a couple of mild cases were covered by the study, and larger cohorts that include severe cases with pre-infection samples were considered necessary. From day 15 to 85, contracting clones showed balanced CD4/CD8 phenotypes, whereas a second wave of clones that expanded from day 15 to 37 leaned towards CD4+. Contracting CD4+ clones turned up mainly in the CM and EM memory subsets, whereas EMRA was where CD8+ clones were enriched. The second-wave clones that peaked on day 37 were not confirmed to be SARS-CoV-2 specific.

The sample consisted of PBMCs or a T cell subset sorted from them (not recorded which). The source of this sequence is an adult woman who had mild COVID-19 (a few samples of this study predate the infection). The sample titles of this study are shuffled in the database, so cell type and time point are left out; the donor was told from shared clones.

The CDR3 protein is CASSPRLAGATHNEQFF. In nucleotide form, the sequence is TGTGCCAGCAGTCCTAGACTAGCGGGAGCTACCCACAATGAGCAGTTCTTC. The rearrangement combines TRBV12-3 or TRBV12-4 with TRBJ2-1, with TRBD2 matching 12 junction bases. V has 5 bases trimmed and J has 5 bases trimmed; junction bases matching no gene number 10. There are 17 amino acids in the CDR3, from cysteine to phenylalanine inclusive. Only the CDR3 portion is preserved as DNA: 51 bases, with reading frame beginning at the first base.